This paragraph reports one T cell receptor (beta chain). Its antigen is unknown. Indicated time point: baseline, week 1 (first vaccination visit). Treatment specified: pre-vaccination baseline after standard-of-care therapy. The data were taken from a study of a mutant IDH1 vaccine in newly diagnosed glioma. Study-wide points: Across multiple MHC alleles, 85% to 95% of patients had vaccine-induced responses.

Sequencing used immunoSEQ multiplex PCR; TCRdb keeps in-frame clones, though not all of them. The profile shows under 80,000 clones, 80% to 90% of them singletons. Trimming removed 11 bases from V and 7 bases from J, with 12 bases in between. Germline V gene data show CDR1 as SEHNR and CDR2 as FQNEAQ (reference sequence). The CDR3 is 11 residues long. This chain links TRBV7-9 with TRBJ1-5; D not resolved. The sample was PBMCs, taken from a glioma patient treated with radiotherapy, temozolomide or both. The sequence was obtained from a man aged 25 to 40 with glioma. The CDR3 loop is CARSYGQPQHF. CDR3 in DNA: TGTGCCCGTTCATATGGGCAGCCCCAGCATTTT. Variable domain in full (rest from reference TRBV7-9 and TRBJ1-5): DTGVSQNPRHKITKRGQNVTFRCDPISEHNRLYWYRQTLGQGPEFLTYFQNEAQLEKSRLLSDRFSAERPKGSFSTLEIQRTEQGDSAMYLCARSYGQPQHFGDGTRLSIL.